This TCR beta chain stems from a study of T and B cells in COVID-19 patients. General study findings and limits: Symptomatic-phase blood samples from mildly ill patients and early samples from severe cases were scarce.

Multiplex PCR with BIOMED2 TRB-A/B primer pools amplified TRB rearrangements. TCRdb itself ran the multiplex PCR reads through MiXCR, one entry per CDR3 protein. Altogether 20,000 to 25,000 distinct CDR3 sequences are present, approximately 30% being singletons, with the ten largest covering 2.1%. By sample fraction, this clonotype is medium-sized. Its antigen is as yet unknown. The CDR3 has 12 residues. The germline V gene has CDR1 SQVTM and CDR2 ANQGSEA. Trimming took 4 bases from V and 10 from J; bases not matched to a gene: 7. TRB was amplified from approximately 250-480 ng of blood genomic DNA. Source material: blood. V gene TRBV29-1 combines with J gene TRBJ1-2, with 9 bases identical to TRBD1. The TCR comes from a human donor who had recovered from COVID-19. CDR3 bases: TGCAGCGTTGCGGGACAGGGCCTGGACTACACCTTC. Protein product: CSVAGQGLDYTF.